Shown below are 8 T cell receptor beta chains from a single sample sequenced in a study of chemoradiotherapy in HPV16-positive cancers (dated by TCRdb to 2021 to 2024). The library came from the immunoSEQ multiplex PCR assay. TCRdb carries this immuneACCESS record with in-frame sequences only. Its versions omit some clonotypes, under half of them owing to an unresolved V gene in the studies checked, with the rest unexplained. In this sample the table shows roughly 7,300 clones, around 82% of which occur a single time. The top ten hold 1.5% to 2% of the sample. Sampling was conducted from a patient who underwent chemoradiotherapy. Every receptor here comes from a human donor with HPV-associated anogenital cancer.

The chain joins TRBV9 to TRBJ2-1; no definite D call. The germline V gene encodes CDR1 SGDLS and CDR2 YYNGEE. The V gene lost 0 bases and the J gene lost 8 bases, with 12 bases spanning the gap. This CDR3 spans 14 amino acids. For the CDR3, the DNA is TGTGCCAGCAGCGTAGCTTCTGAAGGCTATGAGCAGTTCTTC. This codes for CASSVASEGYEQFF.

The J gene is TRBJ1-1, the V gene TRBV19; D is perhaps TRBD1 (5 bases). The length of the CDR3 is 14 residues. Trimming took off 3 bases at V and 2 bases at J, with 10 bases between the two ends. In germline, CDR1 is LNHDA, CDR2 SQIVND (reference sequence). The DNA of the CDR3 is TGTGCCAGTAGTATTGCAGGGCATAACACTGAAGCTTTCTTT. It specifies CASSIAGHNTEAFF.

This sequence joins TRBV14 and TRBJ2-7; unclear D gene. Trimming left V 1 base short and J 7 bases short, with 8 bases between. CDR3 length: 12 amino acids. CDR1 SGHDN and CDR2 FVKESK come from the germline V gene. This chain's CDR3 is CASSQVALEQYF. The CDR3 nucleotides are TGTGCCAGCAGCCAAGTCGCGTTAGAGCAGTACTTC.

The chain carries TRBV27 and TRBJ2-7, with TRBD1 matching over 8 bases. Germline loops: CDR1 MNHEY, CDR2 SMNVEV (reference sequence). V lost 5 bases and J lost 2; bases outside the gene matches: 8. CDR3 length equals 15 residues. DNA for the CDR3: TGTGCCAGCAGTCCCGCTCGGACAGGGCCCTACGAGCAGTACTTC. Translating it yields CASSPARTGPYEQYF.

The chain employs TRBV7-2 and TRBJ2-1; a weak D match, TRBD2 (6 bases). V was clipped by 5 bases and J by 8 bases, with 16 bases between them. The CDR3 is made up of 14 amino acids. CDR1 is SGHTA, CDR2 FQGNSA, per germline. Written as DNA, the CDR3 is TGTGCCAGCAGCCCCGGGACTGGATCGGATGAGCAGTTCTTC. It yields the protein CASSPGTGSDEQFF.

The V call is TRBV5-1, the J call TRBJ1-1; perhaps TRBD1 as D (5 bases). The CDR3 contains 14 residues. V was trimmed by 5 bases and J by 1 base, leaving 12 bases between them. Germline loops: CDR1 SGHRS, CDR2 YFSETQ. CDR3 DNA: TGCGCCAGCAGTCTTCCCGGGGCGAACACTGAAGCTTTCTTT. This translates into CASSLPGANTEAFF.

This chain links TRBV2 with TRBJ1-1; D call uncertain. Trimming took 5 bases from V and 3 from J, leaving 4 bases between them. From germline, CDR1 is SNHLY and CDR2 FYNNEI. The CDR3 spans 11 residues. The CDR3 protein is CASSIDTEAFF. The CDR3 region has the DNA TGTGCCAGCAGTATAGACACTGAAGCTTTCTTT.

CDR3 protein: CAWSANRADGNEKLFF. CDR3 nucleotides: TGTGCCTGGAGTGCGAACAGAGCGGACGGCAATGAAAAACTGTTTTTT. V is TRBV30 and J is TRBJ1-4; D not resolved. V dropped 1 base and J dropped 5 bases, with 17 bases sitting between them. The CDR3 has 16 residues. CDR1 GTSNPN and CDR2 SVGIG come from the germline V gene (reference sequence).